The T cell receptor beta chain described here comes from a study of early T cells in non-severe SARS-CoV-2 infection. Study-wide context: The chains were unpaired, and the sequenced material was bulk RNA from unsorted whole blood.

TCRdb recomputed calls from the 5' RACE reads with MiXCR, one row per CDR3 protein. The table has about 100,000 distinct CDR3 sequences, 11% seen once. CDR1 is SGHVS and CDR2 is FNYEAQ in the germline V gene. Trimming removed 3 bases from V and 3 bases from J; junction bases left unmatched: 1. The CDR3 is made up of 14 amino acids. The rearrangement uses TRBV7-6 and TRBJ2-7, with 11 bases aligning to TRBD2. The TCR comes from an adult who was a healthcare worker with PCR-confirmed SARS-CoV-2 infection or an uninfected control (not recorded which). Sequencing was done on a sample of whole blood. CDR3 sequence: CASSFTSGGYEQYF. The CDR3 DNA reads as TGTGCCAGCAGCTTTACTAGCGGGGGCTACGAGCAGTACTTC.